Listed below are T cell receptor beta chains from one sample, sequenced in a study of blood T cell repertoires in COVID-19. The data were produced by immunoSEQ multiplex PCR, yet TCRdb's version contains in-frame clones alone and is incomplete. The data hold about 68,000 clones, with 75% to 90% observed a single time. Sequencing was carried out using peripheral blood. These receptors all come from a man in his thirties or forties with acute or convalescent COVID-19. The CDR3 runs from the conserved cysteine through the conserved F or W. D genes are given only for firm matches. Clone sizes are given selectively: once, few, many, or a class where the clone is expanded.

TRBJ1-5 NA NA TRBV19 CASSLLTGRNQPQHF TGTGCCAGTTCCCTCCTGACAGGCAGAAATCAGCCCCAGCATTTT
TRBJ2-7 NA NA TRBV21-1 CASSIEKRLVTYEQYF TGTGCCAGCAGCATCGAAAAACGACTGGTTACCTACGAGCAGTACTTC
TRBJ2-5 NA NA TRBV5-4 CASSLDAGLETQYF TGTGCCAGCAGCTTGGATGCAGGGTTGGAGACCCAGTACTTC
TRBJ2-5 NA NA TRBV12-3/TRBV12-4 CASSLSEQETQYF TGTGCCAGCAGTTTGTCGGAGCAAGAGACCCAGTACTTC
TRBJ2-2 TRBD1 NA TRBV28 CASKALGTGLSTGELFF TGTGCCAGCAAGGCCCTTGGGACAGGTTTGTCCACCGGGGAGCTGTTTTTT
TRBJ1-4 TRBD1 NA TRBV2 CASSGQGRIREKLFF TGTGCCAGCAGTGGACAGGGGAGGATTAGAGAAAAACTGTTTTTT
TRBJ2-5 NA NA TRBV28 CASSYSGVRETQYF TGTGCCAGCAGTTACTCGGGAGTGAGGGAGACCCAGTACTTC
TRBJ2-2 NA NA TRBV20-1 CSASGGVLFSGELFF TGCAGTGCTAGTGGAGGCGTCCTTTTTTCCGGGGAGCTGTTTTTT
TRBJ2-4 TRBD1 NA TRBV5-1 CASSTSGGAPPRNIQYF TGCGCCAGCAGCACGTCAGGGGGAGCGCCGCCACGGAACATTCAGTACTTC
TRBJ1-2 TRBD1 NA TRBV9 CASSVDGQGSRGGYTF TGTGCCAGCAGCGTAGACGGACAGGGCTCTAGGGGTGGCTACACCTTC
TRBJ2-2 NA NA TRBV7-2 CASSLQGTGELFF TGTGCCAGCAGCTTACAGGGTACCGGGGAGCTGTTTTTT
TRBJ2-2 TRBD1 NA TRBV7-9 CASSPRQGTGELFF TGTGCCAGCAGCCCAAGACAGGGGACCGGGGAGCTGTTTTTT
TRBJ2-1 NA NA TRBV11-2 CASSFVGSEQFF TGTGCCAGCAGCTTCGTGGGGAGTGAGCAGTTCTTC
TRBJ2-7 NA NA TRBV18 CASSPPTGLYEQYF TGTGCCAGCTCACCACCAACGGGACTCTACGAGCAGTACTTC
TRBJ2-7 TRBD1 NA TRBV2 CASNRDRADEQYF TGTGCCAGCAACCGGGACAGGGCAGACGAGCAGTACTTC
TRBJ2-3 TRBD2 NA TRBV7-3 CASSRRAGGPDTQYF TGTGCCAGCAGCCGGAGGGCGGGAGGACCAGATACGCAGTATTTT
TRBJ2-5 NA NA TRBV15 CATRQAYVETQYF TGTGCCACCCGGCAGGCCTACGTCGAGACCCAGTACTTC
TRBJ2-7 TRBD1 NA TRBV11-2 CASSSRPGQGGHEQYF TGTGCCAGCAGCTCGAGACCGGGACAGGGGGGCCACGAGCAGTACTTC
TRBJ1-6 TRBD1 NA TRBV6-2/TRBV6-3 CASSYGQVMFNSPLHF TGTGCCAGCAGTTACGGACAGGTGATGTTTAATTCACCCCTCCACTTT
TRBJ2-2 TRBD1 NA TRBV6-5 CASSLQGAWVGELFF TGTGCCAGCAGTCTACAGGGGGCGTGGGTCGGGGAGCTGTTTTTT
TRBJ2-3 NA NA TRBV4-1 CASSLRAGRSSTDTQYF TGCGCCAGCAGCCTCCGCGCGGGGCGGTCCAGCACAGATACGCAGTATTTT
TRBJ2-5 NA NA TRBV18 CASSPERETQYF TGTGCCAGCTCACCCGAGCGAGAGACCCAGTACTTC
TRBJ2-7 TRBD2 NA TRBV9 CASSLGLAGVDYEQYF TGTGCCAGCAGCCTCGGACTAGCGGGAGTTGATTACGAGCAGTACTTC
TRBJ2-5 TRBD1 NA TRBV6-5 CASSATGFEETQYF TGTGCCAGCAGCGCGACAGGGTTTGAGGAGACCCAGTACTTC
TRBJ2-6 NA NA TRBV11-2 CASSLSLARYSGANVLTF TGTGCCAGCAGCTTATCCCTGGCGCGGTACTCTGGGGCCAACGTCCTGACTTTC
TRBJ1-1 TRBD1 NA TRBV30 CAWRRDRGATEAFF TGTGCCTGGAGGAGGGACAGGGGAGCCACTGAAGCTTTCTTT
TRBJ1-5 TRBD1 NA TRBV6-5 CASSSGTGSAQHF TGTGCCAGCAGTTCTGGGACAGGGAGCGCCCAGCATTTT
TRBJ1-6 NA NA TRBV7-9 CASTPWGDNSPLHF TGTGCCAGCACCCCGTGGGGGGATAATTCACCCCTCCACTTT
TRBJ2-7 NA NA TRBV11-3 CASSPTGSYEQYF TGTGCCAGCAGTCCAACCGGGAGCTACGAGCAGTACTTC
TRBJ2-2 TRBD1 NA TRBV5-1 CASSLGQGATQNTGELFF TGCGCCAGCAGCCTGGGACAGGGGGCCACACAGAACACCGGGGAGCTGTTTTTT
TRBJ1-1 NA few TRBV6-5 CASSRLGGAEAFF TGTGCCAGCAGTCGACTCGGGGGGGCTGAAGCTTTCTTT
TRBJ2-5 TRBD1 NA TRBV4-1 CASSLPTGGFQTQYF TGCGCCAGCAGCTTACCGACAGGGGGCTTTCAGACCCAGTACTTC
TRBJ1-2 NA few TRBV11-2 CASSLDRGGYTF TGTGCCAGCAGCTTAGACAGAGGTGGCTACACCTTC
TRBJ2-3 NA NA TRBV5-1 CASSWGAAEGTDTQYF TGCGCCAGCAGCTGGGGAGCAGCTGAAGGCACAGATACGCAGTATTTT
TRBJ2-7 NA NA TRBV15 CATSRPPGLHQYEQYF TGTGCCACCAGCAGACCCCCGGGACTGCACCAATACGAGCAGTACTTC
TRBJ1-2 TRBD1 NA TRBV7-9 CASSHPGQGIRHGYTF TGTGCCAGCAGCCATCCTGGACAGGGAATCAGGCATGGCTACACCTTC
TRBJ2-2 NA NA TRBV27 CASKTIAGELFF TGTGCCAGCAAAACAATCGCCGGGGAGCTGTTTTTT
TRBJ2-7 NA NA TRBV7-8 CASSHTRYEQYF TGTGCCAGCAGCCATACTAGGTACGAGCAGTACTTC
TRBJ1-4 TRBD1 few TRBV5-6 CASSLPGQVVEKLFF TGTGCCAGCAGCTTGCCGGGACAGGTGGTGGAAAAACTGTTTTTT
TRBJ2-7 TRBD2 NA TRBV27 CASSTLELREGHEQYF TGTGCCAGCAGTACCCTGGAATTGCGGGAGGGCCACGAGCAGTACTTC
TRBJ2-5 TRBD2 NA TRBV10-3 CAISQAGIQETQYF TGTGCCATCTCCCAAGCGGGGATCCAAGAGACCCAGTACTTC
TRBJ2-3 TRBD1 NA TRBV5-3 CARSRYHRGTDTQYF TGTGCCAGAAGCCGGTACCACAGGGGAACAGATACGCAGTATTTT
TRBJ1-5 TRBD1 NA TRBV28 CASSWTGASNQPQHF TGTGCCAGCAGCTGGACAGGGGCCAGCAATCAGCCCCAGCATTTT
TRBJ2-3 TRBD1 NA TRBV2 CASTRGRTDTQYF TGTGCCAGCACGAGGGGGCGAACAGATACGCAGTATTTT
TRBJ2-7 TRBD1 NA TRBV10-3 CAISERDRAYEQYF TGTGCCATCAGTGAGAGGGACAGGGCCTACGAGCAGTACTTC
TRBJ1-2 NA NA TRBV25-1 CASNAGFGYTF TGTGCCAGCAATGCGGGTTTTGGCTACACCTTC
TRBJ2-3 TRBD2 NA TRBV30 CAWSIIAGRQYF TGTGCCTGGAGTATCATAGCGGGGAGGCAGTATTTT
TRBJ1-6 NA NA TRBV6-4 CASSPTGLTSPLHF TGTGCCAGCAGTCCTACAGGGTTAACTTCACCCCTCCACTTT